The 18 T cell receptor beta chains below all came from one sample that was sequenced in a study of T cells in Graves' hyperthyroidism and ophthalmopathy. The CDR3 regions of TCR beta were amplified from RNA transcripts. The HTBI set primed first-round TCR CDR3 RT-PCR. TCRdb re-called the multiplex PCR reads with MiXCR, one entry per CDR3 protein. The table shows under 450,000 distinct CDR3 sequences, with around a sixth occurring only once. Sequencing was performed on blood. These receptors were obtained from a woman younger than 35 with Graves' hyperthyroidism.

This clonotype was seen more than once but under ten times. The J gene is TRBJ1-5, the V gene TRBV20-1; D gene uncertain. This CDR3 has 12 residues. Germline-derived CDR1 and CDR2 are DFQATT and SNEGSKA (reference sequence). V was shortened by 3 bases and J by 6 bases, with 9 bases between the two germline ends. For the CDR3, the DNA is TGCAGTGCTAGCCGGGAATTTCAGCCCCAGCATTTT. Protein product: CSASREFQPQHF.

This clonotype was counted between two and nine times. This chain links TRBV6-1 with TRBJ1-4; D is uncertain. Trimming removed 4 bases from V and 5 bases from J, with 11 bases in between. CDR1 MNHNS and CDR2 SASEGT come from the germline V gene. The CDR3 is 14 residues long. This chain's CDR3 is CASSGRAVNEKLFF. In DNA form, the CDR3 reads TGTGCCAGCAGTGGTAGGGCAGTAAATGAAAAACTGTTTTTT.

This clonotype was detected a few times. The chain employs TRBV29-1 and TRBJ1-1; 7 nucleotides line up with TRBD1. The germline gives CDR1 SQVTM, CDR2 ANQGSEA. V dropped 3 bases and J dropped 3; count of bases not matched to a gene: 4. The CDR3 sequence is 13 residues long. The CDR3 sequence is CSVEGGGDTEAFF. CDR3 nucleotides: TGCAGCGTTGAGGGAGGGGGCGACACTGAAGCTTTCTTT.

Comments on this clonotype: This may be a read error: a much more frequent sequence differs by one nucleotide. The chain links TRBV18 to TRBJ1-1; no reliable D call. V was pared by 0 bases and J by 6 bases, with 5 bases between. Per germline, CDR1 KGHSH and CDR2 LQKENI. The CDR3 is 12 residues long. DNA of the CDR3: TGTGCCAGCTCACCACCGGTCGCTGAAGCTTTCTTT. Its protein product is CASSPPVAEAFF.

This chain links TRBV12-3 or TRBV12-4 with TRBJ2-1; 13 positions match TRBD2. This CDR3 is built from 15 residues. V gave up 5 bases and J gave up 7 bases; unmatched junction bases: 5. The CDR3, as DNA: TGTGCCAGCAGTCCACTAGCGGGAGGGCTGAATGAGCAGTTCTTC. This translates into CASSPLAGGLNEQFF.

The CDR3 loop reads CASSWRGDAETQYF. In DNA form, the CDR3 reads TGTGCCAGCAGCTGGAGGGGAGACGCAGAGACCCAGTACTTC. The chain uses TRBV27 and TRBJ2-5; tentatively, D is TRBD2 (6 bases). V lost 6 bases, J lost 4 bases, and 15 bases lay in between. Germline CDR1 reads MNHEY; CDR2 reads SMNVEV (reference sequence). This CDR3 is built from 14 residues.

This clonotype was picked up many times. The chain links TRBV20-1 to TRBJ2-7; TRBD1 agrees at 8 bases. Germline V gene sequence: CDR1 DFQATT, CDR2 SNEGSKA (reference sequence). CDR3 length equals 14 residues. With 3 bases clipped from V and 3 bases from J, the junction kept 7 bases outside the gene matches. The CDR3 DNA sequence: TGCAGTGCTAGGAACCGGGACAGGCTCTACGAGCAGTACTTC. It encodes CSARNRDRLYEQYF.

This chain connects TRBV29-1 to TRBJ2-2; D is unclear. CDR3 length equals 15 residues. V lost 3 bases, J lost 0 bases, and 11 bases lay in between. CDR1 SQVTM and CDR2 ANQGSEA come from the germline V gene. CDR3: CSVDPGGANTGELFF. Written as DNA, the CDR3 is TGCAGCGTTGATCCAGGTGGAGCGAACACCGGGGAGCTGTTTTTT.

This clonotype was counted ten times or more. The rearrangement joins TRBV28 to TRBJ2-3, with D unclear. Germline V gene sequence: CDR1 MDHEN, CDR2 SYDVKM. The CDR3 loop spans 10 amino acids. V lost 6 bases, J lost 2 bases, and 0 bases lay in between. CDR3 DNA sequence: TGTGCCAGCAGCACAGATACGCAGTATTTT. This encodes CASSTDTQYF.

This clonotype was observed many times. CDR3 sequence (DNA): TGTGCCAGCAGGGGCGGACAGGGTTACACTGAAGCTTTCTTT. Encoded protein: CASRGGQGYTEAFF. V is TRBV6-1 and J is TRBJ1-1; 8 bases are a match to TRBD1. The CDR3 contains 14 residues. The germline gives CDR1 MNHNS, CDR2 SASEGT. The ends lost 6 bases at V and 3 bases at J; junction bases unmatched: 6.

Points on this clonotype: A read error may explain this, as a much larger clone is one base away. V gene TRBV29-1 combines with J gene TRBJ2-7; 10 nucleotides line up with TRBD1. The CDR3 has 16 amino acids. CDR1 is SQVTM, CDR2 ANQGSEA, per germline. The V gene end was trimmed by 4 bases and the J gene end by 1 base; junction bases not matched to a gene: 10. The CDR3 bases are TGCAGCGTTGCGGGACAGGGGAGCTTTTTATCCTACGAGCAGTACTTC. The encoded protein is CSVAGQGSFLSYEQYF.

The chain recombines TRBV4-1 with TRBJ1-2; a weak D match, TRBD1 (5 bases). CDR3 length: 15 residues. V was trimmed by 1 base and J by 4 bases, leaving 13 bases between them. The germline CDR1 and CDR2 sequences are MGHRA and YSYEKL. The CDR3 spells CASSQGPGVGYGYTF. In DNA form, the CDR3 reads TGCGCCAGCAGCCAAGGGCCGGGGGTCGGCTATGGCTACACCTTC.

This clonotype was recorded many times. The chain is built from TRBV20-1 and TRBJ2-1, with D uncertain. V dropped 0 bases and J dropped 0 bases, with 6 bases sitting between them. CDR3 length: 14 amino acids. The V gene's germline CDR1 is DFQATT and CDR2 SNEGSKA (reference sequence). Written as DNA, the CDR3 is TGCAGTGCTAGAGACAGGCTCTCCTACAATGAGCAGTTCTTC. Amino acids: CSARDRLSYNEQFF.

This clonotype was recorded many times. The chain joins TRBV5-1 to TRBJ1-1; 9 bases match TRBD1. The CDR3 loop spans 15 amino acids. Losses at the gene ends were 0 bases for V and 4 bases for J; bases not matched to a gene: 4. Germline V CDR1 and CDR2: SGHRS, YFSETQ. The CDR3 bases are TGCGCCAGCAGCTTGGAGACAGGGGGATCCACTGAAGCTTTCTTT. It yields the protein CASSLETGGSTEAFF. The full variable domain, with the rest looked up from reference TRBV5-1 and TRBJ1-1, is KAGVTQTPRYLIKTRGQQVTLSCSPISGHRSVSWYQQTPGQGLQFLFEYFSETQRNKGNFPGRFSGRQFSNSRSEMNVSTLELGDSALYLCASSLETGGSTEAFFGQGTRLTVV.

This clonotype was found many times. V and J are TRBV27 and TRBJ2-1; D might be TRBD2 (5 bases). Trimming took 5 bases from V and 5 from J, leaving 16 bases between them. Germline V CDR1 and CDR2: MNHEY, SMNVEV (reference sequence). This CDR3 is built from 15 residues. CDR3 residues: CASSRESRGDNEQFF. The DNA of the CDR3 is TGTGCCAGCAGTCGGGAATCGCGCGGAGACAATGAGCAGTTCTTC.

Regarding this clonotype: One junction end does not reproduce the germline sequence, and a read error may be involved. The chain's CDR3 is CASSQVGTVSGSTIYF. The CDR3 DNA sequence: TGTGCCAGCAGTCAAGTAGGGACAGTCTCTGGAAGCACCATATATTTT. This sequence joins TRBV6-1 and TRBJ1-3; 7 positions agree with TRBD1. This CDR3 comprises 16 residues. CDR1 and CDR2 from the germline V gene are MNHNS and SASEGT.

This clonotype was counted many times. The chain couples TRBV10-3 to TRBJ2-1; unclear D gene. This CDR3 contains 13 residues. CDR1 ENHRY and CDR2 SYGVKD come from the germline V gene. The V and J ends lost 1 base and 6 bases respectively, with 7 bases between them. CDR3 DNA sequence: TGTGCCATCAGTGAGTTCCCGGCCAATGAGCAGTTCTTC. Translation: CAISEFPANEQFF.

This clonotype has more than one count but fewer than ten. The J gene is TRBJ2-1, the V gene TRBV5-1; D may be TRBD2 (7 bases). The CDR3 spans 17 residues. Germline lookup yields CDR1 SGHRS and CDR2 YFSETQ. V was shortened by 7 bases and J by 4 bases, with 24 bases between the two germline ends. CDR3 nucleotide sequence: TGCGCCAGCGCCGAAACCCCGGGGGGCCCCCTATACAATGAGCAGTTCTTC. Encoded protein: CASAETPGGPLYNEQFF.